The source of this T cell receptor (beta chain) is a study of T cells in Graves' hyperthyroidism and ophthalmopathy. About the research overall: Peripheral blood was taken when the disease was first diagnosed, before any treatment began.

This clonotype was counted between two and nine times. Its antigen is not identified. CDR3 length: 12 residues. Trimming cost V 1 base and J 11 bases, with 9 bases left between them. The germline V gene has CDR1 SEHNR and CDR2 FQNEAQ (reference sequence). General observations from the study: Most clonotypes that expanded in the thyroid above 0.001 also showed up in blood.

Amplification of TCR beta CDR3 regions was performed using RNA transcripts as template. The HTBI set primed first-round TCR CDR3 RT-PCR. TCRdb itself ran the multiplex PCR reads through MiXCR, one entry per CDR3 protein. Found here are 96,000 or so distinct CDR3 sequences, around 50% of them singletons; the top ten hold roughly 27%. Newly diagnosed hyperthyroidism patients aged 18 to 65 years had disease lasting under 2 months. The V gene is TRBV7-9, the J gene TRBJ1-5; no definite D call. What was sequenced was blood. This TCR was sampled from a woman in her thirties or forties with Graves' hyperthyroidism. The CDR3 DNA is TGTGCCAGCAGCTTAGTGGGAGAGACCCAGCATTTT. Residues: CASSLVGETQHF.